This TCR beta chain was captured in a study of T cell responses to AZD1222 COVID-19 vaccine. Study-wide background: Second doses that came at about 4 or about 12 weeks were put together.

The assay was immunoSEQ multiplex PCR, and TCRdb's table has in-frame clones only and misses some. The sample has some 80,000 clones, 80% to 90% seen once. A word on this clone: What it binds is not known.

The study's findings and limits: Across the whole spike, CD4 TCRs peaked at regions 160-218 and 743-854. Sampling that yielded the repertoires occurred only after the peak T cell response. Just six AZD1222 recipients were seropositive at baseline.

This clonotype was obtained from an adult in good health. Sequencing used peripheral blood, obtained on day 0 of AZD1222 vaccination.

CDR3 DNA sequence: TGTGCCAGTAGTACGGACAGGACATATTGGACATATGGCTACACCTTC. This gives the protein CASSTDRTYWTYGYTF. The rearrangement joins TRBV19 to TRBJ1-2; 7 bases are a match to TRBD1. Germline V gene sequence: CDR1 LNHDA, CDR2 SQIVND (reference sequence). The V and J ends lost 4 bases and 5 bases, in that order; junction bases with no gene match: 13. The CDR3 is made up of 16 amino acids.